This T cell receptor beta chain was captured by sequencing in a study of T cells in Graves' hyperthyroidism and ophthalmopathy. Findings of the study overall: Most thyroid clonotypes with frequency above 0.001 were detected in blood.

Researchers amplified the TCR beta CDR3 regions from RNA transcripts. TCR CDR3 underwent first-round RT-PCR with the HTBI primer set. One entry per CDR3 protein, called by TCRdb with MiXCR from the multiplex PCR reads. The data contain 300,000 to 450,000 distinct CDR3 sequences, approximately 18% of them singletons. The V end was cut by 6 bases, the J end by 5 bases, with 18 bases between. The CDR3 runs 15 residues. This clonotype has just a few counts. Its antigen is not identified. The V call is TRBV12-3 or TRBV12-4, the J call TRBJ2-3; a weak D match, TRBD2 (5 bases). Material: blood. This sequence originates from a man aged 18 to 29 with Graves' ophthalmopathy. CDR3 residues: CASSRNSHGKDTQYF. In DNA form, the CDR3 reads TGTGCCAGCAGCCGGAACAGTCACGGGAAAGATACGCAGTATTTT.